This T cell receptor (beta chain) was documented in a study of T cell repertoires in cytomegalovirus infection. Study as a whole: Recently identified HLA-C-restricted CMV epitopes and well-studied HLA-B-restricted CMV epitopes were used by the study. CMV infection plus the matching HLA type was flagged by public TCR beta signatures.

A single record per CDR3 protein comes from TCRdb applying MiXCR to the reads. In the table there are about 20,000 distinct CDR3 sequences, around 43% of which are singletons. Ten or more counts support this clonotype. What it binds is not known. Germline CDR1 reads SEHNR; CDR2 reads FQNEAQ (reference sequence). Between the trimmed V and J ends, which lost 3 bases and 3 bases, there was a span of 8 bases. CDR3 length: 13 amino acids. Regarding the study as a whole: Based on cumulative public TCR beta family frequency, carriers of CMV plus the relevant HLA were identified. Clonotypes of TCR beta that were HLA-C-restricted and CMV-specific dominated the ex vivo response.

This TCR was sampled from a human donor in good health (CMV status not recorded). Some clones in this sample may be carry-over from other donors' samples. The sequencing here drew on CD8+ T cells from cultured PBMCs, taken from culture after CMV antigen stimulation. The V gene is TRBV7-9, the J gene TRBJ2-5; D is ambiguous. The CDR3 sequence: CASSFEDKETQYF. The DNA for the CDR3 is TGTGCCAGCAGCTTCGAAGATAAAGAGACCCAGTACTTC. The whole variable domain, filled in from reference TRBV7-9 and TRBJ2-5, reads DTGVSQNPRHKITKRGQNVTFRCDPISEHNRLYWYRQTLGQGPEFLTYFQNEAQLEKSRLLSDRFSAERPKGSFSTLEIQRTEQGDSAMYLCASSFEDKETQYFGPGTRLLVL.